The clone carrying this TCR beta chain was seen many times. TCRdb called clones again from the PCR reads with MiXCR. The profile shows around 34,000 clones, 15% to 20% of them singletons. This sample is drawn from a study of metastatic and nonmetastatic thyroid tumors. For the study at large: Both malignant and benign thyroid patients supplied peripheral blood and tumor or nodule tissue samples, across which the repertoires of these patients were then compared.

The CDR3 has 15 amino acids. V lost 8 bases and J lost 8; bases outside the gene matches: 15. Germline values: CDR1 MNHNS, CDR2 SASEGT. All patients reached thyroid surgery having received no treatment beforehand. The chain couples TRBV6-1 to TRBJ1-2; 9 nucleotides align to TRBD1. The material sequenced was blood. The TCR was taken from a female donor with papillary thyroid cancer or a benign thyroid nodule (not recorded which). Some clones in this sample may be carry-over from other donors' samples. The CDR3 loop reads CASANPPGQGSGYTF. CDR3 DNA: TGTGCCAGCGCAAACCCCCCGGGACAGGGATCGGGCTACACCTTC.